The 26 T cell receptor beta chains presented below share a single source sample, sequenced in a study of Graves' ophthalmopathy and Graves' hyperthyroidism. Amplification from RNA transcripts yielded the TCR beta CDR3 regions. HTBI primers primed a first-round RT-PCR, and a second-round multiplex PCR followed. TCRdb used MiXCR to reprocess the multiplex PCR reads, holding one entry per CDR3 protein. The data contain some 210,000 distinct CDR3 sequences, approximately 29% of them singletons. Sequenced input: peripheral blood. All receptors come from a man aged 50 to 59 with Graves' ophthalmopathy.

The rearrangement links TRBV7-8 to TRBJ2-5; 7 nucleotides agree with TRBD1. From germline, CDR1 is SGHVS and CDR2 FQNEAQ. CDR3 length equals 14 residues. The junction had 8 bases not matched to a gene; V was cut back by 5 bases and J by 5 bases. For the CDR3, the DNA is TGTGCCAGCAGCCATACAGGGGCCAGGGAGACCCAGTACTTC. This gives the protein CASSHTGARETQYF.

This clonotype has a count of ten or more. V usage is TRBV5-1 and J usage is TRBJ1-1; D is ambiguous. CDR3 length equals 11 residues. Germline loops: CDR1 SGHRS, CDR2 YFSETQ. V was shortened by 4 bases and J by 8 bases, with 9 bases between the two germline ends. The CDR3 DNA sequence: TGCGCCAGCAGCCTAGACTTGGAAGCTTTCTTT. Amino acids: CASSLDLEAFF.

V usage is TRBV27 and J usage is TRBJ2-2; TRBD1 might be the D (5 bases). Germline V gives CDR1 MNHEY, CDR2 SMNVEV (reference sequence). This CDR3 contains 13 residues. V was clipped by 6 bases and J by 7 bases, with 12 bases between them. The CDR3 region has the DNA TGTGCCAGCAGGTTAGGGGTGGTCGGGGAGCTGTTTTTT. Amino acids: CASRLGVVGELFF.

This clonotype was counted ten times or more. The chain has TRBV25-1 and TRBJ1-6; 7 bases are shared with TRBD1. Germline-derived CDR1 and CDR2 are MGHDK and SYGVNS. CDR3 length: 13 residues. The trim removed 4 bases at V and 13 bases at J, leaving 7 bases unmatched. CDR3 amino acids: CASSGTLGGPLHF. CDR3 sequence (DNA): TGTGCCAGCAGTGGAACCTTAGGGGGCCCCCTCCACTTT.

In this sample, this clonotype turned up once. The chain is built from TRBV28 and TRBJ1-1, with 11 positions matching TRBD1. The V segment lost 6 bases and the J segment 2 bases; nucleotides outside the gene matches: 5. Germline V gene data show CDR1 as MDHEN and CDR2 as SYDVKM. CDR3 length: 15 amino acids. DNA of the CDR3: TGTGCCAGCAGCCCCGGGACAGGGGGAAACACTGAAGCTTTCTTT. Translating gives CASSPGTGGNTEAFF.

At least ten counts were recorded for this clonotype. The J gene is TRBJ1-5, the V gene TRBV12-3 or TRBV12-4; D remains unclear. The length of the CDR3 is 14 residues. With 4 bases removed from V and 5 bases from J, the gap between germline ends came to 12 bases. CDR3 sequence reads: CASSSGDPYQPQHF. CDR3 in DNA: TGTGCCAGCAGTTCCGGGGATCCTTATCAGCCCCAGCATTTT.

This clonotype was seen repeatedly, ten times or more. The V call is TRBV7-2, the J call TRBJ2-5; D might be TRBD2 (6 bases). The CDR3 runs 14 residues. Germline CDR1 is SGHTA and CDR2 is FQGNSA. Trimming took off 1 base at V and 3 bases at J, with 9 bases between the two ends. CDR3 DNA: TGTGCCAGCAGCTTAGAGACTAGAAAAGAGACCCAGTACTTC. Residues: CASSLETRKETQYF. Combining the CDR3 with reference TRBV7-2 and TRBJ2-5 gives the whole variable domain GAGVSQSPSNKVTEKGKDVELRCDPISGHTALYWYRQSLGQGLEFLIYFQGNSAPDKSGLPSDRFSAERTGGSVSTLTIQRTQQEDSAVYLCASSLETRKETQYFGPGTRLLVL.

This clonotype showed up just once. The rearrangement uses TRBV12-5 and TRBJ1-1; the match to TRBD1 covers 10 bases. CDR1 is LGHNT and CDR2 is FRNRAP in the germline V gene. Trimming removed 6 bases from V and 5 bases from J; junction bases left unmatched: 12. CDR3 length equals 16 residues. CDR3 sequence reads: CASGKDYGQGGTEAFF. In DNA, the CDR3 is TGTGCTAGTGGCAAGGATTACGGACAGGGGGGTACTGAAGCTTTCTTT.

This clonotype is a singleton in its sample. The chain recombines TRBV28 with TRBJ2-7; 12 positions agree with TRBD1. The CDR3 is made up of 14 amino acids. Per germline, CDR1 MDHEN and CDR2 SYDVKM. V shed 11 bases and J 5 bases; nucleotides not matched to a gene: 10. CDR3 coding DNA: TGTGCCTTGTCGGGGGGGACAGGGGGCGACGAGCAGTACTTC. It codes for CALSGGTGGDEQYF.

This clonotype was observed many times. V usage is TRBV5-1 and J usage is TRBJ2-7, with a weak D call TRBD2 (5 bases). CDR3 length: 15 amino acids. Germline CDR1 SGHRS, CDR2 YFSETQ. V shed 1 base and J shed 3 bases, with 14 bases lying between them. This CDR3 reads CASSLLSGFVYEQYF. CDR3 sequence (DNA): TGCGCCAGCAGCTTGTTGTCGGGGTTTGTCTACGAGCAGTACTTC.

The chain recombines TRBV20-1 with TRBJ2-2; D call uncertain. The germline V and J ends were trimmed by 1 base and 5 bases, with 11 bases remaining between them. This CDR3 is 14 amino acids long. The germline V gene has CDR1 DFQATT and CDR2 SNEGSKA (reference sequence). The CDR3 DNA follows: TGCAGTGCTAGAGCTTCACAGCTAACCGGGGAGCTGTTTTTT. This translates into CSARASQLTGELFF.

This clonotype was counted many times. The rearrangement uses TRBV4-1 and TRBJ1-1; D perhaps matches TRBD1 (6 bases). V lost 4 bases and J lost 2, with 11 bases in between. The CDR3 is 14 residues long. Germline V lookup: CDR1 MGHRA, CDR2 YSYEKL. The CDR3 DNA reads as TGCGCCAGCAGCCCCCGGACAGACAACACTGAAGCTTTCTTT. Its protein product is CASSPRTDNTEAFF.

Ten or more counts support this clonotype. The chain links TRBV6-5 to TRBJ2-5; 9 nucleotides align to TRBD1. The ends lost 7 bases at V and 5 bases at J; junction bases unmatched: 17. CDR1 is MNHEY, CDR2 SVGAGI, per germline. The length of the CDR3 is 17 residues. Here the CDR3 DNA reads TGTGCCAGCAATCCCCCGGCGGGACAGGGATCTTCGGAGACCCAGTACTTC. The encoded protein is CASNPPAGQGSSETQYF.

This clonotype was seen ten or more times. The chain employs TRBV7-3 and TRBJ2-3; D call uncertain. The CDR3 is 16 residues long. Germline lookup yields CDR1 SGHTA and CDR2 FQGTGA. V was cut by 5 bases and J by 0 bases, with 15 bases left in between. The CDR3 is CASSPGPLGSTDTQYF. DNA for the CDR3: TGTGCCAGCAGCCCCGGGCCTCTGGGGAGCACAGATACGCAGTATTTT.

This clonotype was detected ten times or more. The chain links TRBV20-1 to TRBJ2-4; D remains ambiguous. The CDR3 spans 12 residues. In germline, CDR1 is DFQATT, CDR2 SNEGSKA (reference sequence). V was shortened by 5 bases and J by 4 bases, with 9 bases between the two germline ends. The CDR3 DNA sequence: TGCAGTGCTGAAGTGCCAAAAAACATTCAGTACTTC. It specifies CSAEVPKNIQYF.

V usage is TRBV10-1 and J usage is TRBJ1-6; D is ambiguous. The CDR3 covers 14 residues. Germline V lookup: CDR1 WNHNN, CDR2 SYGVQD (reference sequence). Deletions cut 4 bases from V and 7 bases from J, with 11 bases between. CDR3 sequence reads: CASSAHRANSPLHF. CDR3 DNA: TGCGCCAGCAGTGCTCACCGTGCCAATTCACCCCTCCACTTT.

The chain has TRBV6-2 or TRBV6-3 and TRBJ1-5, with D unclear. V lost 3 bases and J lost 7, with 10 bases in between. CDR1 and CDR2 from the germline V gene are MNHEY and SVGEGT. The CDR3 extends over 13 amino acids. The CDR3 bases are TGTGCCAGCAGTTATAACATCTACCAGCCCCAGCATTTT. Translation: CASSYNIYQPQHF.

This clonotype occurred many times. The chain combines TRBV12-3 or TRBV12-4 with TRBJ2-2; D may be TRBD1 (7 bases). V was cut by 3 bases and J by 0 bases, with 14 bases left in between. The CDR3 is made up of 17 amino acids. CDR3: CASSFPTGTSNTGELFF. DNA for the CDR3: TGTGCCAGCAGTTTCCCGACAGGGACTTCGAACACCGGGGAGCTGTTTTTT.

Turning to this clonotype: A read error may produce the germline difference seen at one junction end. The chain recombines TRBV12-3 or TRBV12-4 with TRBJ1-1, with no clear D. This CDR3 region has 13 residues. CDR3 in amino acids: CAGSFGMNTEAFF. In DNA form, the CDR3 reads TGTGCCGGCAGTTTTGGGATGAACACTGAAGCTTTCTTT.

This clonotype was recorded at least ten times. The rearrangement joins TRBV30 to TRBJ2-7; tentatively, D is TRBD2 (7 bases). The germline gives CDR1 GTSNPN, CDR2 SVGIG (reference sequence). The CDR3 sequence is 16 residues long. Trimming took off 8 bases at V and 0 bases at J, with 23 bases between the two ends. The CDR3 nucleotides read TGTGCCACGGGGGGCGGTTTAGCGGGCGACTCCTACGAGCAGTACTTC. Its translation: CATGGGLAGDSYEQYF.

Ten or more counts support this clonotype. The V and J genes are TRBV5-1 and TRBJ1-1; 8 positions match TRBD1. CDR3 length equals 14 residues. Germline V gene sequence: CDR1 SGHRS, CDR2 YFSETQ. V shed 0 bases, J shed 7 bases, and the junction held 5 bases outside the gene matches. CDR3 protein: CASSLEPGQGEAFF. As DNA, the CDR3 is TGCGCCAGCAGCTTGGAACCAGGACAGGGTGAAGCTTTCTTT. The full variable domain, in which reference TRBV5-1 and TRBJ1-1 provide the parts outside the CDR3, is KAGVTQTPRYLIKTRGQQVTLSCSPISGHRSVSWYQQTPGQGLQFLFEYFSETQRNKGNFPGRFSGRQFSNSRSEMNVSTLELGDSALYLCASSLEPGQGEAFFGQGTRLTVV.

DNA of the CDR3: TGTGCCAGCAGTCCCCGGTCAGGGCGCGGGTACAATCAGCCCCAGCATTTT. Amino acid sequence: CASSPRSGRGYNQPQHF. The rearrangement links TRBV6-1 to TRBJ1-5; a possible D gene is TRBD1 (5 bases). This CDR3 contains 17 residues. The germline V gene encodes CDR1 MNHNS and CDR2 SASEGT. Trimming removed 5 bases at V and 3 bases at J, with 20 bases between.

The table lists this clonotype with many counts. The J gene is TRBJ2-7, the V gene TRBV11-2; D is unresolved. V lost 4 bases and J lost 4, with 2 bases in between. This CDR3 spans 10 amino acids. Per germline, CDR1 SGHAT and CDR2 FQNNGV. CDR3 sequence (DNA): TGTGCCAGCAGCTCTTACGAGCAGTACTTC. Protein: CASSSYEQYF.

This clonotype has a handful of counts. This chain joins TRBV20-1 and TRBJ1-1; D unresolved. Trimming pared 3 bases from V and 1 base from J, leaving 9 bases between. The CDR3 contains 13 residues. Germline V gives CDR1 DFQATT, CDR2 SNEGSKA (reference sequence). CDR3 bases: TGCAGTGCTAGGGGTTGGACGAACACTGAAGCTTTCTTT. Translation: CSARGWTNTEAFF.

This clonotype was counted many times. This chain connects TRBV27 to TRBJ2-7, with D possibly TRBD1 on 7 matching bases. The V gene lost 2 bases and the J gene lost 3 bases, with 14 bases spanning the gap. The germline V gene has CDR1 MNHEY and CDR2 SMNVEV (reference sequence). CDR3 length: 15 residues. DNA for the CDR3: TGTGCCAGCAGTTTAGCGGGGACAGCCGGCTACGAGCAGTACTTC. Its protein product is CASSLAGTAGYEQYF.

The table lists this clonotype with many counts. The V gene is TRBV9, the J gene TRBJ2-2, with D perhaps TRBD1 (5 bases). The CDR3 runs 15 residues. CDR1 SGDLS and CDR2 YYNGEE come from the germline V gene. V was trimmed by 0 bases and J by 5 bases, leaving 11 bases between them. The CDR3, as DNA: TGTGCCAGCAGCGTAGGACAGTTCGGGACCGGGGAGCTGTTTTTT. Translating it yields CASSVGQFGTGELFF.